These 5 T cell receptor beta chains share one sample of origin, sequenced in a study of cytomegalovirus exposure and HLA in healthy donors. Use of 60 Vbeta and 13 Jbeta primers characterized the PCR. Clones were sequenced by immunoSEQ multiplex PCR, and TCRdb holds only the in-frame ones, with some missing. The sample has 150,000 to 200,000 clones, about 79% seen once. The sample taken for sequencing was PBMCs. The receptors shown here come from a man between 18 and 29 years old in good health and CMV-seronegative.

V usage is TRBV7-2 and J usage is TRBJ2-3, with a tentative D call TRBD2 (5 bases). The CDR3 is 14 amino acids. The V end was cut by 9 bases, the J end by 1 base, with 14 bases between. Germline CDR1 is SGHTA and CDR2 is FQGNSA. CDR3 in amino acids: CARGGEWGTDTQYF. In DNA, the CDR3 is TGTGCCAGGGGTGGGGAGTGGGGCACAGATACGCAGTATTTT.

This clone was found a few times. This chain connects TRBV19 to TRBJ1-2, with D possibly being TRBD1 (6 bases). The V gene's germline CDR1 is LNHDA and CDR2 SQIVND (reference sequence). Trimming removed 5 bases at V and 8 bases at J, with 15 bases between. The CDR3 covers 13 residues. DNA for the CDR3: TGTGCCAGTAGTTCCCTATACAGGGAGGGCTACACCTTC. Translation: CASSSLYREGYTF. Full variable domain (missing parts from reference TRBV19 and TRBJ1-2): DGGITQSPKYLFRKEGQNVTLSCEQNLNHDAMYWYRQDPGQGLRLIYYSQIVNDFQKGDIAEGYSVSREKKESFPLTVTSAQKNPTAFYLCASSSLYREGYTFGSGTRLTVV.

The V and J genes are TRBV10-1 and TRBJ2-5, with D hard to call. The end of the DNA aligns better with TRBJ2-7, so the J call may be wrong. The CDR3 covers 14 residues. The germline V gene has CDR1 WNHNN and CDR2 SYGVQD (reference sequence). The CDR3 bases are TGCGCCAGCAGTGAGTCGCCAACACAGTACGAGCAGTACTTC. This sequence encodes CASSESPTQYEQYF.

The V and J genes are TRBV2 and TRBJ1-2; 10 bases line up with TRBD1. The J segment lost 4 bases and the V segment lost 10 bases, leaving 6 bases of the junction unmatched. This CDR3 region has 13 residues. Germline CDR1 reads SNHLY; CDR2 reads FYNNEI. DNA of the CDR3: TGTGCCATCGGGACAGGGGCGGCCTATGGCTACACCTTC. This gives the protein CAIGTGAAYGYTF.

The V gene is TRBV9, the J gene TRBJ1-4, with a weak D call TRBD1 (6 bases). Germline CDR1 SGDLS, CDR2 YYNGEE. V lost 3 bases and J 5 bases, leaving 11 bases between the germline ends. The CDR3 has 14 residues. The CDR3 bases are TGTGCCAGCAGCGCCGGGAGGGGGAATGAAAAACTGTTTTTT. Translation: CASSAGRGNEKLFF.